This T cell receptor (beta chain) was profiled in a study of cytomegalovirus exposure and HLA in healthy donors. The CDR3 is 13 amino acids. Germline V lookup: CDR1 MNHNS, CDR2 SASEGT. Germline trimming cut 4 bases from V and 6 bases from J; bases unmatched to any gene: 5. This PCR relied on a set of 60 Vbeta primers and 13 Jbeta primers. Produced via immunoSEQ multiplex PCR; TCRdb's table is partial and in-frame only. In the table there are 150,000 to 200,000 clones, about 77% of which are singletons. This clone was detected only a few times. Sequencing was carried out using PBMCs. V is TRBV6-1 and J is TRBJ1-1; 7 nucleotides align to TRBD1. The TCR originated in a woman aged 25 to 39 in good health and CMV-seropositive. CDR3 nucleotide sequence: TGTGCCAGCAGTGCCGACAGGGTCGCTGAAGCTTTCTTT. Amino acid sequence: CASSADRVAEAFF.